Listed here are 28 T cell receptor beta chains from one sample, sequenced in a study of post-analysis software for immune sequencing data. The TCR beta cDNA libraries carried unique molecular identifiers. TCRdb ran MiXCR on the PCR reads and lists one entry per CDR3 protein. The data hold about 770,000 distinct CDR3 sequences, with just over 45% observed a single time. These TCRs are of unknown antigen specificity. Study-level results: About five TRBV segments, including TRBV5-6, TRBV5-1 and TRBV20-1, were more frequent in patients than controls.

The source material was blood. The origin of the receptors is a girl aged 10-17 years with multiple sclerosis.

About this clonotype: Given a much more abundant clone one base away, this may be a read error. The chain combines TRBV11-3 with TRBJ2-3; D gene unclear. Trimming left V 0 bases short and J 4 bases short, with 5 bases between. CDR1 and CDR2 (germline): SGHNT, YENEEA. The CDR3 contains 13 residues. CDR3 sequence (DNA): TGTGCCAGCAGCTTAGAGTGGGCAGATACGCAGTATTTT. Its protein is CASSLEWADTQYF.

V and J are TRBV24-1 and TRBJ2-1, with TRBD2 identical over 11 bases. CDR3 size: 20 residues. The ends lost 3 bases at V and 0 bases at J; junction bases unmatched: 12. Germline V CDR1 and CDR2: KGHDR, SFDVKD. CDR3 residues: CATSDRRGLAGLSSYNEQFF. The CDR3, as DNA: TGTGCCACCAGTGATCGTCGAGGACTAGCGGGCCTTAGCTCCTACAATGAGCAGTTCTTC.

The chain joins TRBV12-3 or TRBV12-4 to TRBJ2-1; tentatively, D is TRBD2 (5 bases). The ends were cut back, 0 bases at V and 2 bases at J, with 11 bases in the middle. CDR3 length equals 16 residues. DNA of the CDR3: TGTGCCAGCAGTTTAGCGCTCGGGGTGGCCTACAATGAGCAGTTCTTC. Translation: CASSLALGVAYNEQFF.

The gene calls are TRBV3-1 and TRBJ2-4; TRBD1 aligns across 11 bases. The end of the DNA aligns better with TRBJ2-7, so the J call may be wrong. CDR3 length: 16 residues. Looked up from germline, CDR1 is LGHDT and CDR2 is YNNKEL (reference sequence). CDR3 coding DNA: TGTGCCAGCAGCCCGACATCCGGGACAGGGGGGGACGAGCAGTACTTC. It codes for CASSPTSGTGGDEQYF.

This clonotype has just one count. The V gene is TRBV7-8, the J gene TRBJ2-7; D is possibly TRBD1 or TRBD2 (5 bases each). The CDR3 loop spans 15 amino acids. The germline CDR1 and CDR2 sequences are SGHVS and FQNEAQ. V gave up 5 bases and J gave up 9 bases, with 23 bases separating them. CDR3 bases: TGTGCCAGCAGCCGGAACAGGACTGGACGGGGTCGGCAGTACTTC. It specifies CASSRNRTGRGRQYF.

In this sample, this clonotype turned up many times. This chain connects TRBV20-1 to TRBJ2-7; tentatively, D is TRBD2 (5 bases). The CDR3 spans 14 residues. Germline V gene lookup returns CDR1 DFQATT and CDR2 SNEGSKA (reference sequence). Written as DNA, the CDR3 is TGCAGCGGGGTCCGGGTTACCCGCTCCTACGAGCAGTACTTC. Protein: CSGVRVTRSYEQYF.

The gene calls are TRBV20-1 and TRBJ2-2, with 7 bases that match TRBD2. Germline V CDR1 and CDR2: DFQATT, SNEGSKA (reference sequence). With V trimmed by 8 bases and J by 4 bases, 10 bases remained unmatched. The CDR3 sequence is 14 residues long. The CDR3 loop reads CSIYRGSGTGELFF. Here the CDR3 DNA reads TGCAGTATCTATCGCGGGAGTGGCACCGGGGAGCTGTTTTTT.

This clonotype was observed a handful of times. The chain is built from TRBV5-1 and TRBJ2-1; unclear D gene. V lost 1 base to trimming and J lost 2 bases, with 10 bases between them. The CDR3 length is 15 residues. Germline V CDR1 and CDR2: SGHRS, YFSETQ. The CDR3 region is CASSLTASTYNEQFF. The DNA of the CDR3 is TGCGCCAGCAGCTTGACAGCCAGCACCTACAATGAGCAGTTCTTC.

This clonotype was counted a few times. This sequence joins TRBV7-9 and TRBJ2-4; the D is unclear. This CDR3 has 12 residues. From germline, CDR1 is SEHNR and CDR2 FQNEAQ (reference sequence). With 8 bases removed from V and 3 bases from J, the gap between germline ends came to 8 bases. This CDR3 reads CASGRNKNIQYF. CDR3 DNA: TGTGCCAGCGGACGGAACAAAAACATTCAGTACTTC.

J is TRBJ2-1 and V is TRBV20-1; 13 bases agree with TRBD2. CDR3 length: 15 amino acids. Germline V gives CDR1 DFQATT, CDR2 SNEGSKA (reference sequence). The V and J ends lost 6 bases and 9 bases, in that order; junction bases with no gene match: 11. CDR3 coding DNA: TGCAGTGCCAGGACTAGCGGGAGAGTGCGGGGTGAGCAGTTCTTC. Its translation is CSARTSGRVRGEQFF.

The rearrangement uses TRBV20-1 and TRBJ2-4; D assignment may be TRBD1 or TRBD2 (5 bases each). The J call may be faulty, since TRBJ2-7 better matches the DNA end. Per germline, CDR1 DFQATT and CDR2 SNEGSKA (reference sequence). CDR3 size: 16 residues. The CDR3 coding sequence is TGCAGTGCTAGAGACCCAAGTCTGGGGACCTTCTACGAGCAGTACTTC. Its translation: CSARDPSLGTFYEQYF.

This rearrangement joins TRBV28 to TRBJ2-3; D gene ambiguous. Germline assignment: CDR1 MDHEN and CDR2 SYDVKM. The CDR3 is 14 amino acids. Deletions cut 5 bases from V and 2 bases from J, with 11 bases between. The CDR3 protein is CASSPRPLTDTQYF. The DNA of the CDR3 is TGTGCCAGCAGTCCTAGGCCCCTCACAGATACGCAGTATTTT.

This clonotype has more than one count but fewer than ten. The chain employs TRBV7-3 and TRBJ2-3; D remains unclear. V shed 0 bases and J shed 6 bases, with 10 bases lying between them. Looked up from germline, CDR1 is SGHTA and CDR2 is FQGTGA. The CDR3 is 14 amino acids. The CDR3 loop reads CASSLTPVWDTQYF. In DNA, the CDR3 is TGTGCCAGCAGCTTAACTCCGGTATGGGATACGCAGTATTTT.

J is TRBJ2-1 and V is TRBV7-6; no firm D call. The V end lost 2 bases, the J end lost 8 bases, and 7 bases lay between the germline ends. Germline V CDR1 and CDR2: SGHVS, FNYEAQ. CDR3 length equals 12 residues. The CDR3, as DNA: TGTGCCAGCAGCTTATCGAAGGATGAGCAGTTCTTC. Protein: CASSLSKDEQFF.

The rearrangement links TRBV7-2 to TRBJ1-4, with 10 positions matching TRBD1. Germline-derived CDR1 and CDR2 are SGHTA and FQGNSA. This CDR3 spans 14 amino acids. V shed 3 bases and J 5 bases; nucleotides not matched to a gene: 0. The CDR3: CASSLDRGNEKLFF. The CDR3 DNA reads as TGTGCCAGCAGCTTGGACAGGGGGAATGAAAAACTGTTTTTT.

As regards this clonotype: This could be a read error, since a much larger clone is one nucleotide away. The chain carries TRBV10-3 and TRBJ2-5; tentatively, D is TRBD1 or TRBD2 (5 bases each). The CDR3 runs 16 residues. From germline, CDR1 is ENHRY and CDR2 SYGVKD. CDR3 sequence (DNA): TGTGCCATCAGTGAGAAGTCTGGGGACGGCCAAGAGGCCCAGTACTTC. It is translated as CAISEKSGDGQEAQYF.

The chain couples TRBV7-2 to TRBJ2-7; 7 bases are a match to TRBD2. From germline, CDR1 is SGHTA and CDR2 FQGNSA. The junction had 6 bases not matched to a gene; V was cut back by 4 bases and J by 0 bases. This CDR3 region has 15 residues. The DNA for the CDR3 is TGTGCCAGCAGCTATAGCGGGTCCAACTCCTACGAGCAGTACTTC. Translated: CASSYSGSNSYEQYF.

The chain links TRBV20-1 to TRBJ2-5, with 7 bases that match TRBD2. V lost 6 bases to trimming and J lost 5 bases; unmatched junction nucleotides: 9. This CDR3 is built from 13 residues. CDR1 is DFQATT, CDR2 SNEGSKA, per germline (reference sequence). This chain's CDR3 is CSATGTTWETQYF. CDR3 DNA sequence: TGCAGTGCGACCGGGACTACCTGGGAGACCCAGTACTTC.

This rearrangement joins TRBV20-1 to TRBJ1-2; D remains ambiguous. Trimming pared 3 bases from V and 6 bases from J, leaving 17 bases between. The germline CDR1 and CDR2 sequences are DFQATT and SNEGSKA (reference sequence). The CDR3 sequence is 14 residues long. CDR3 DNA: TGCAGTGCTAGTCCCTGGGGTTTGGAGCATGGCTACACCTTC. Translated: CSASPWGLEHGYTF.

The chain couples TRBV6-5 to TRBJ2-4; 8 bases line up with TRBD1. Trimming removed 6 bases from V and 13 bases from J; junction bases left unmatched: 8. CDR1 is MNHEY, CDR2 SVGAGI, per germline. The CDR3 contains 12 residues. Written as DNA, the CDR3 is TGTGCCAGCAGCTCCAAGACAGGGGAGCAGTACTTC. This translates into CASSSKTGEQYF.

Written as DNA, the CDR3 is TGTGCCAGCAGCCCTAACCTCTTATTCGCAGATACGCAGTATTTT. Translated, it gives CASSPNLLFADTQYF. The chain combines TRBV12-3 or TRBV12-4 with TRBJ2-3; D is uncertain. There are 15 residues in the CDR3. With 6 bases removed from V and 4 bases from J, the gap between germline ends came to 17 bases.

The chain has TRBV30 and TRBJ2-7, with a weak D call TRBD1 (6 bases). Germline V gene sequence: CDR1 GTSNPN, CDR2 SVGIG (reference sequence). The CDR3 has 12 residues. Trimming removed 7 bases from V and 2 bases from J, with 12 bases in between. The CDR3 coding sequence is TGTGCCTCTAAACAGGGAACCTACGAGCAGTACTTC. Translated, it gives CASKQGTYEQYF.

The chain carries TRBV7-9 and TRBJ2-1; 7 bases fit TRBD2. Germline V gene sequence: CDR1 SEHNR, CDR2 FQNEAQ (reference sequence). The CDR3 loop spans 14 amino acids. Trimming removed 5 bases from V and 10 bases from J; junction bases left unmatched: 11. This CDR3 is CASSTLKRDPEQFF. The DNA for the CDR3 is TGTGCCAGCAGCACCTTAAAGCGGGACCCCGAGCAGTTCTTC.

The genes are TRBV7-3 and TRBJ2-5; D gene unclear. Germline V lookup: CDR1 SGHTA, CDR2 FQGTGA. Trimming stripped 3 bases from V and 4 bases from J, with 12 bases between. The CDR3 runs to 14 residues. The CDR3 region has the DNA TGTGCCAGCAGCTTGAGCGCCATGGGAGAGACCCAGTACTTC. The encoded protein is CASSLSAMGETQYF.

The V call is TRBV15, the J call TRBJ1-4; D ambiguous. Trimming pared 1 base from V and 4 bases from J, leaving 1 base between. The CDR3 consists of 12 residues. The germline gives CDR1 LNHNV, CDR2 YYDKDF (reference sequence). Here the CDR3 reads CATSRVNEKLFF. The CDR3 nucleotides read TGTGCCACCAGCAGAGTTAATGAAAAACTGTTTTTT.

In this sample, this clonotype turned up a few times. CDR3 DNA sequence: TGTGCCAGCAGTTACCCGCGGGACAGGGGGACACCCCTCCACTTT. Amino acid sequence: CASSYPRDRGTPLHF. V and J are TRBV6-5 and TRBJ1-6; TRBD1 agrees at 11 bases. The CDR3 is 15 residues long. V shed 2 bases, J shed 11 bases, and the junction held 5 bases outside the gene matches. The germline CDR1 and CDR2 sequences are MNHEY and SVGAGI.

In this sample, this clonotype turned up many times. The chain carries TRBV20-1 and TRBJ2-5, with TRBD1 identical over 9 bases. V was pared by 0 bases and J by 2 bases, with 13 bases of the junction left unmatched. This CDR3 contains 18 residues. The V gene's germline CDR1 is DFQATT and CDR2 SNEGSKA (reference sequence). The CDR3 coding sequence is TGCAGTGCTAGAGACGTTGGGGTGGGACAGGGCGGACAAGAGACCCAGTACTTC. Protein sequence: CSARDVGVGQGGQETQYF.

V and J are TRBV30 and TRBJ2-7, with D possibly being TRBD1 or TRBD2 (5 bases each). This CDR3 comprises 11 residues. Per germline, CDR1 GTSNPN and CDR2 SVGIG (reference sequence). Here the CDR3 reads CASRWGYEQYF. In DNA, the CDR3 is TGTGCTTCCCGGTGGGGGTACGAGCAGTACTTC. Combining the CDR3 with reference TRBV30 and TRBJ2-7 gives the whole variable domain SQTIHQWPATLVQPVGSPLSLECTVEGTSNPNLYWYRQAAGRGLQLLFYSVGIGQISSEVPQNLSASRPQDRQFILSSKKLLLSDSGFYLCASRWGYEQYFGPGTRLTVT.